This T cell receptor beta chain was recovered during a study of cytotoxic CD8 clonotypes in ibrutinib-treated CLL. Study information: Following a median 12 months of treatment, with a range of 6 to 36, response samples were taken.

V was shortened by 2 bases and J by 2 bases, with 4 bases between the two germline ends. The CDR3 spans 13 residues. CDR1 is KGHSH, CDR2 LQKENI, per germline. TCRdb's copy holds only in-frame clones and misses some; the assay was immunoSEQ multiplex PCR. Among roughly 97,000 clones listed, roughly 80% were seen once. The genes are TRBV18 and TRBJ2-1; D is undetermined. The TCR sequence derives from a human donor with chronic lymphocytic leukemia. The source was PBMCs, collected after 12 months of ibrutinib treatment. Here the CDR3 reads CASSPSPYNEQFF. The CDR3 DNA follows: TGTGCCAGCTCACCAAGTCCCTACAATGAGCAGTTCTTC.